The rows below give T cell receptor beta chains drawn from one sample of a study of cytomegalovirus exposure and HLA in healthy donors. Measured with immunoSEQ multiplex PCR; TCRdb has only the in-frame clones, and not every one. The table includes more than 150,000 clones, more than 75% detected once. The sequencing sample was made of PBMCs. The receptors derive from a girl in the first two years of life in good health and CMV-seronegative. Each CDR3 is given with its conserved first and last residue. The order of the fields is clone size, V gene, J gene, D gene, CDR3 DNA, CDR3 protein. D genes are given only for firm matches. Size is stated for part of the rows, as once, few or many counts, or as a class when the clone is expanded.

.	TRBV19	TRBJ1-2	TRBD1	TGTGCCAGTACCCCCCTCCGACAGGGAGGACTATATGGCTACACCTTC	CASTPLRQGGLYGYTF
once	TRBV7-3	TRBJ2-1	.	TGTGCCAGCAGCACTTGGACAGGGAGGGTATACAATGAGCAGTTCTTC	CASSTWTGRVYNEQFF
.	TRBV7-6	TRBJ1-1	.	TGTGCCAGCAGCTCGGAACGCGGGGGCGTTGGGTTTGAAGCTTTCTTT	CASSSERGGVGFEAFF
.	TRBV5-4	TRBJ1-4	.	TGTGCCAGCAGCCCAGGGTCCCCGACACTTAATGAAAAACTGTTTTTT	CASSPGSPTLNEKLFF
few	TRBV2	TRBJ2-7	.	TGTGCCAGCAGTGAGGTGAGGGACTTTCGATACGAGCAGTACTTC	CASSEVRDFRYEQYF
.	TRBV7-3	TRBJ2-7	TRBD2	TGTGCCAGCAGCTTGGGCGGGAGTCTCTACGAGCAGTACTTC	CASSLGGSLYEQYF
.	TRBV10-1	TRBJ2-2	.	TGCGCCAGCAGTGTGGTGGCGGGCGGGGAGCTGTTTTTT	CASSVVAGGELFF
.	TRBV27	TRBJ2-3	TRBD2	TGTGCCAGCAAATACTACCCTAGGCGGGGGGGACCAGATACGCAGTATTTT	CASKYYPRRGGPDTQYF
few	TRBV15	TRBJ1-5	.	TGTGCCACCAGCAGAGCGTGGAGGGAAGGACAGCCCCAGCATTTT	CATSRAWREGQPQHF
.	TRBV19	TRBJ1-1	TRBD1	TGTGCCAGTAGCCTTGACAGGGGCACTGAAGCTTTCTTT	CASSLDRGTEAFF
.	TRBV30	TRBJ2-7	.	TGTGCCGTCTCTCACAGGGAGGGTCACGAGCAGTACTTC	CAVSHREGHEQYF
.	TRBV18	TRBJ2-2	.	TGTGCCAGCTCACAGTCTTTGCAGGGAAGGGAGCTGTTTTTT	CASSQSLQGRELFF
.	TRBV27	TRBJ1-2	TRBD1	TGTGCCAGCAGTGGGAGACAGGGTTTGGGGTATGGCTACACCTTC	CASSGRQGLGYGYTF
.	TRBV7-9	TRBJ2-7	TRBD1	TGTGCCAGCAGCTTCGGGACAGGGGGCACCTACGAGCAGTACTTC	CASSFGTGGTYEQYF
.	TRBV9	TRBJ2-2	TRBD1	TGTGCCAGCCGCCCGGGACAGGGAACTAGAAACACCGGGGAGCTGTTTTTT	CASRPGQGTRNTGELFF
.	TRBV19	TRBJ1-5	.	TGTGCCAGTAGTATAGGGGGAGTCCGCAATCAGCCCCAGCATTTT	CASSIGGVRNQPQHF
.	TRBV5-1	TRBJ2-3	.	TGCGCCAGCAGCTTGTGGGGGGTCGGCTCAGCGGACTCAAATACGCAGTATTTT	CASSLWGVGSADSNTQYF
.	TRBV27	TRBJ2-1	.	TGTGCCAGCAGTTTTCCCGGAGGGAAGAATGAGCAGTTCTTC	CASSFPGGKNEQFF
once	TRBV18	TRBJ1-2	TRBD1	TGTGCCAGCTCACCGGGACAGGGCTATGGCTACACCTTC	CASSPGQGYGYTF
.	TRBV30	TRBJ1-5	.	TGTGCCTGGAGTGAGGGGTATGGCAATCAGCCCCAGCATTTT	CAWSEGYGNQPQHF
.	TRBV7-8	TRBJ2-7	.	TGTGCCAGCAGCTTATACGGTGGAGGGTTAAACCTTGGGGACGAGCAGTACTTC	CASSLYGGGLNLGDEQYF
once	TRBV6-1	TRBJ2-7	TRBD1	TGTGCCAGCAGTGGCGGACAGGGGACCTACGAGCAGTACTTC	CASSGGQGTYEQYF
.	TRBV6-5	TRBJ2-3	.	TGTGCCAGCAGTTACCGGGGGTCTAGCACAGATACGCAGTATTTT	CASSYRGSSTDTQYF
.	TRBV7-8	TRBJ2-6	.	TGTGCCAGCAAGCCCTCTGGGGCCAACGTCCTGACTTTC	CASKPSGANVLTF
.	TRBV27	TRBJ2-5	.	TGTGCCAGCAGTCGCTACAGGGCCCAAGAGACCCAGTACTTC	CASSRYRAQETQYF
.	TRBV5-1	TRBJ1-2	TRBD1	TGCGCCAGCAGCCCTCGGGACAGGGGAATCGGTCACTATGGCTACACCTTC	CASSPRDRGIGHYGYTF
.	TRBV9	TRBJ1-1	TRBD1	TGTGCCAGCAGCGTAGTCGGACAGGGGCACGCTGAAGCTTTCTTT	CASSVVGQGHAEAFF
.	TRBV6-6	TRBJ1-1	.	TGTGCCAGCAGTCATGATGGGGGGTATGCTTTCTTT	CASSHDGGYAFF
.	TRBV7-2	TRBJ1-2	.	TGTGCCAGCAGTTTCAACGGGATAGGGTTTGGCTACACCTTC	CASSFNGIGFGYTF
.	TRBV7-2	TRBJ2-7	.	TGTGCCAGCAGCCTGCGCGGGTTTACCTACGAGCAGTACTTC	CASSLRGFTYEQYF
.	TRBV6-1	TRBJ1-6	.	TGTGCCAGCAGTGAAGCCCCTCGGGGAGGAAGTTCACCCCTCCACTTT	CASSEAPRGGSSPLHF
.	TRBV29-1	TRBJ1-2	.	TGCAGCGTTAGTAGGGGAAATGGCTACACCTTC	CSVSRGNGYTF
.	TRBV11-2	TRBJ2-7	TRBD2	TGTGCCAGCACCGGGGAGGGATGGGAGCAGTACTTC	CASTGEGWEQYF
.	TRBV4-2	TRBJ2-2	.	TGTGCCAGCAGCCAAGTTGTATTAGTATTAGCCACCGGGGAGCTGTTTTTT	CASSQVVLVLATGELFF
.	TRBV7-2	TRBJ1-2	.	TGTGCCAGCAGCTTAGGCGGGGATAGTGGGGGCTACACCTTC	CASSLGGDSGGYTF
.	TRBV19	TRBJ2-7	TRBD1	TGTGCCAGTAGCCCAGGGGGCCCCTACGAGCAGTACTTC	CASSPGGPYEQYF
.	TRBV9	TRBJ2-3	.	TGTGCCAGCAGCGTCTTCAATCGGGCAGATACGCAGTATTTT	CASSVFNRADTQYF
once	TRBV5-4	TRBJ1-3	TRBD1	TGTGCCAGCAGCTTGGATCTTGTTTTGGAGCCAGGGGGTGGAAACACCATATATTTT	CASSLDLVLEPGGGNTIYF
.	TRBV19	TRBJ2-4	TRBD2	TGTGCCAGTAGTCCGCGGGGGTTCTCCAAAAACATTCAGTACTTC	CASSPRGFSKNIQYF
few	TRBV7-9	TRBJ1-3	.	TGTGCCAGCTCCCATGAGAATGGAAACACCATATATTTT	CASSHENGNTIYF
.	TRBV5-1	TRBJ1-1	TRBD1	TGCGCCAGCAGCTTGGGGACAGGGATGAACACTGAAGCTTTCTTT	CASSLGTGMNTEAFF
.	TRBV13	TRBJ1-5	.	TGTGCCAGCAGCTCAAATCAGCCCCAGCATTTT	CASSSNQPQHF
.	TRBV11-2	TRBJ2-3	TRBD1	TGTGCCAGCAGCTTCAGGGGGCTCACAGATACGCAGTATTTT	CASSFRGLTDTQYF
.	TRBV27	TRBJ1-2	TRBD1	TGTGCCAGCAGTTTAGGGACAGGGGGCTTCTATGGCTACACCTTC	CASSLGTGGFYGYTF
.	TRBV11-2	TRBJ1-2	TRBD1	TGTGCCAGCAGCCCAGGGGACAGGGGGCCCTATGGCTACACCTTC	CASSPGDRGPYGYTF
.	TRBV5-6	TRBJ2-3	.	TGTGCCAGCAGTGGGGCGGGATCCGGCACAGATACGCAGTATTTT	CASSGAGSGTDTQYF
.	TRBV2	TRBJ2-2	.	TGTGCCAGCAGGGGCGGGGTGAACACCGGGGAGCTGTTTTTT	CASRGGVNTGELFF
few	TRBV9	TRBJ2-1	.	TGTGCCTCAAACTATGAGCAGTTCTTC	CASNYEQFF
.	TRBV18	TRBJ1-5	TRBD1	TGTGCCAGCTCACAGGGACAGTTTAATAATCAGCCCCAGCATTTT	CASSQGQFNNQPQHF
.	TRBV4-1	TRBJ2-2	TRBD2	TGCGCCAGCAGCCAAGATCCAGCGGGATACACCGGGGAGCTGTTTTTT	CASSQDPAGYTGELFF
.	TRBV19	TRBJ2-1	TRBD2	TGTGCCAGTAGTATGGGGCGGGGGTACAATGAGCAGTTCTTC	CASSMGRGYNEQFF
.	TRBV10-1	TRBJ2-3	.	TGCGCCAGCAGTGACAGTACAGATACGCAGTATTTT	CASSDSTDTQYF
.	TRBV4-1	TRBJ2-1	TRBD2	TGCGCCAGCAGCCAAGCCAGGGCGGGACTAGCGGTCAATGAGCAGTTCTTC	CASSQARAGLAVNEQFF
.	TRBV15	TRBJ2-3	TRBD2	TGTGCCACCAGCAGATGGGGGGGACTAGCGGAAAGCACAGATACGCAGTATTTT	CATSRWGGLAESTDTQYF